The clone carrying this TCR beta chain was detected ten times or more. Its antigen is unknown. Time point defined: newly diagnosed GD, antithyroid drugs for less than 3 months. PBMC RNA was the source of the TCR library. The authors drew about 9 milliliters of peripheral blood into EDTA tubes. This specimen belongs to a study of regulatory T cells in long-lasting Graves disease. Turning to the study itself: Graves' patients (newly diagnosed) had been on antithyroid drugs under 3 months. Study-wide results and caveats: Newly diagnosed Graves' patients exceeded persistent ones in TCR diversity.

TCR beta libraries were built with iRepertoire HTBI primers and Arm-PCR of CDR3 regions. TCRdb re-derived calls from the multiplex PCR reads in MiXCR, one entry per CDR3 protein. The table shows about 400,000 distinct CDR3 sequences, with around 15% occurring only once. This CDR3 has 15 amino acids. Germline loops: CDR1 LNHDA, CDR2 SQIVND (reference sequence). V trimming: 6 bases; J trimming: 0 bases; junction bases outside the gene matches: 7. The specimen comprised peripheral blood mononuclear cells (PBMCs), sampled at new diagnosis, from a patient treated with antithyroid drugs. V usage is TRBV19 and J usage is TRBJ1-1; 7 bases match TRBD1. The receptor's source is a female donor with Graves disease. The CDR3 DNA follows: TGTGCCAGTAGGGTGATGGACAGGTTGAACACTGAAGCTTTCTTT. Translating it yields CASRVMDRLNTEAFF.